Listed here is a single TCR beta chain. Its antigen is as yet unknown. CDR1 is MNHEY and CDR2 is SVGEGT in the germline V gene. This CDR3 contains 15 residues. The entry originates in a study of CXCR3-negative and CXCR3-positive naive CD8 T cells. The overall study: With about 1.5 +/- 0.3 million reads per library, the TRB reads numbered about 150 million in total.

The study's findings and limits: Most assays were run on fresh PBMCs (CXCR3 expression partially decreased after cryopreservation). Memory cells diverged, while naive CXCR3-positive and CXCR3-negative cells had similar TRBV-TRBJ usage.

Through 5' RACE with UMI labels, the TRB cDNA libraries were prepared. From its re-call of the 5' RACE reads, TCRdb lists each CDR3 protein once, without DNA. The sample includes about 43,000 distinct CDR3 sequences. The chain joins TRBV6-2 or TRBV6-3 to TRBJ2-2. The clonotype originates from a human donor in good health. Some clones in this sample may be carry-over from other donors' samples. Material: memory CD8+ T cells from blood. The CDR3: CASSYSGEGTGELFF.